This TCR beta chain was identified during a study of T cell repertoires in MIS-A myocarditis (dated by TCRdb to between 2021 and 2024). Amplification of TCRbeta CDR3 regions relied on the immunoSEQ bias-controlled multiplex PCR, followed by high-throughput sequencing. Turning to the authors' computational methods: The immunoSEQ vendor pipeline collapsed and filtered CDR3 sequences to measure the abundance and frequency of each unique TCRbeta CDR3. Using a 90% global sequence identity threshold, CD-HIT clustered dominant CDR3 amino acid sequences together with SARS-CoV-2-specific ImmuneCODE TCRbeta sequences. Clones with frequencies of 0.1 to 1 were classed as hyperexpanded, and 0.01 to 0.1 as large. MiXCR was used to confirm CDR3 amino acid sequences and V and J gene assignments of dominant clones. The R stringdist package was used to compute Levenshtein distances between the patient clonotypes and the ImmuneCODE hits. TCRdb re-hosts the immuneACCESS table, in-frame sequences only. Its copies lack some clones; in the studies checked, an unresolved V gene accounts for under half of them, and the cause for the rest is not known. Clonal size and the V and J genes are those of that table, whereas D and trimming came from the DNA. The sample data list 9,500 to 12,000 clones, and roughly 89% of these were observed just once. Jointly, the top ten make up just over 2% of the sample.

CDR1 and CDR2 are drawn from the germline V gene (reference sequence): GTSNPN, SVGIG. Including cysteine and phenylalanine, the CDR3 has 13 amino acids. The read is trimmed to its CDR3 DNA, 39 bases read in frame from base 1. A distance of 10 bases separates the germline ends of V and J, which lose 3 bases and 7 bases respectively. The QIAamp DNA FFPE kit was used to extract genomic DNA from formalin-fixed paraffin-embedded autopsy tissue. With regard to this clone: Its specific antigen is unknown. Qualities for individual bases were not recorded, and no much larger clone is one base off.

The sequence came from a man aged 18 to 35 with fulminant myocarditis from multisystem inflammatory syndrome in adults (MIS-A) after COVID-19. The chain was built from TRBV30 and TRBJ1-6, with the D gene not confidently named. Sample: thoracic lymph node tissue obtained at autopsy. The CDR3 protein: CAWSAQWNSPLHF. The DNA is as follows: TGTGCCTGGAGCGCTCAGTGGAATTCACCCCTCCACTTT.